The T cell receptor beta chain under discussion was sequenced for a study of human T cells and chemical hapten exposure. Findings and caveats of the study: The donors suffered from alopecia, so their immune response may not match that of healthy people.

This clonotype was detected ten times or more. Its antigen is not known. Time point denoted: patch test 3, about 24 weeks after DPC sensitization. Treatment denoted: therapeutic diphenylcyclopropenone sensitization with weekly scalp DPC. Trimming took off 4 bases at V and 4 bases at J, with 11 bases between the two ends. Germline CDR1 is GTSNPN and CDR2 is SVGIG (reference sequence). The CDR3 totals 12 residues. TCRdb analysed the RACE reads with MiXCR anew, one entry per CDR3 protein. Counted here are 50,000 or so distinct CDR3 sequences, approximately 9.9% occurring once; the ten biggest clones make up approximately 17%.

The TCR sequence derives from a woman between 40 and 50 years old with alopecia areata. Some clones in this sample may be carry-over from other donors' samples. The V gene is TRBV30, the J gene TRBJ2-7; no clear D. Sequenced here: whole blood, sampled in connection with sensitization to the hapten diphenylcyclopropenone (DPC). CDR3 DNA sequence: TGTGCCTGGAATACGGCCTTATACGAGCAGTACTTC. It codes for CAWNTALYEQYF.